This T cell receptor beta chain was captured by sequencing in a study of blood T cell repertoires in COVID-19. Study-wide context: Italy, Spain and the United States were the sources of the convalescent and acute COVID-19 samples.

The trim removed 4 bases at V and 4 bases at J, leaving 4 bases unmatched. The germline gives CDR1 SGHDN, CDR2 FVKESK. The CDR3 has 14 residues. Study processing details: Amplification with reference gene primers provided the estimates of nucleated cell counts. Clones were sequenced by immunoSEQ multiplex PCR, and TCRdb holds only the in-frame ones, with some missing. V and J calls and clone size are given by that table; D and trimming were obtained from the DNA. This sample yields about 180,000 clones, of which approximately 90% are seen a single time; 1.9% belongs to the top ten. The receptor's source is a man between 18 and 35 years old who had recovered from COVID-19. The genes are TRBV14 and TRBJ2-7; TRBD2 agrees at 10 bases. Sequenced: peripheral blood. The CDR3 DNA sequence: TGTGCCAGCAGCCGGACTAGCGGATCTTACGAGCAGTACTTC. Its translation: CASSRTSGSYEQYF.